This is a list of T cell receptor beta chains from one sample in a study of shared clonotypes between healthy human individuals. Clones were read by immunoSEQ multiplex PCR, and TCRdb kept only the in-frame ones, dropping some. The table lists about 2 million clones, about 95% of them singletons, with around 1.1% in the top ten. The material sequenced was naive CD8+ T cells sorted from blood. These TCRs come from a young man in good health. The CDR3 runs from the conserved cysteine through the conserved F or W. D genes are given only for firm matches. Only some rows state a clone size, as once, few, many or a class for expanded clones.

d_call	clone_size	v_call	j_call	cdr3_nt	cdr3_aa
.	.	TRBV2	TRBJ1-2	TGTGCCAGCAGTGATCCCTTGGGTGGCTACACCTTC	CASSDPLGGYTF
.	.	TRBV13	TRBJ2-7	TGTGCCAGCAGCCCCGCCCACGAGCAGTACTTC	CASSPAHEQYF
TRBD2	.	TRBV2	TRBJ2-7	TGTGCCAGCAGTATAGCGGGGGAGACCTACGAGCAGTACTTC	CASSIAGETYEQYF
TRBD2	.	TRBV6-6	TRBJ2-5	TGTGCCAGCAGTTACCCGACTAGCGGGAGCGAAGAGACCCAGTACTTC	CASSYPTSGSEETQYF
.	.	TRBV7-7	TRBJ2-7	TGTGCTAGCAGCTTGGGTCCATCCTACGAGCAGTACTTC	CASSLGPSYEQYF
TRBD2	once	TRBV7-9	TRBJ2-7	TGTGCCAGCAGCTCGCTGACTAGCGGTTACTCCTACGAGCAGTACTTC	CASSSLTSGYSYEQYF
.	.	TRBV4-1	TRBJ1-2	TGCGCCAGCAGCCAACAAACGAACTATGGCTACACCTTC	CASSQQTNYGYTF
TRBD1	.	TRBV28	TRBJ1-5	TGTGCCAGCAGTTTGTTCAGGGGGGATGCCAATCAGCCCCAGCATTTT	CASSLFRGDANQPQHF
TRBD1	.	TRBV4-1	TRBJ1-2	TGCGCCAGCAGCCAAGAGGTAATGCAGGGGGCTAACGGCCACACCTTC	CASSQEVMQGANGHTF
.	.	TRBV6-5	TRBJ1-5	TGTGCCAGCAGTTACGGACTTGGGCAGCCCCAGCATTTT	CASSYGLGQPQHF
.	once	TRBV27	TRBJ2-1	TGTGCCAGCAGTTTGTCCAGCAAATACAATGAGCAGTTCTTC	CASSLSSKYNEQFF
.	.	TRBV5-6	TRBJ1-3	TGTGCCAGCAGCTTGGGGTTTGGGCAGCCGTATTTT	CASSLGFGQPYF
TRBD1	.	TRBV4-1	TRBJ2-7	TGCGCCAGCAGCCACCCGACAGGGGGTCGCTACGAGCAGTACTTC	CASSHPTGGRYEQYF
TRBD1	.	TRBV11-2	TRBJ2-7	TGTGCCAGCAGCTTAGACACCGGGACAGTTCTACGAGAGCAGTACTTC	CASSLDTGTVLREQYF
.	.	TRBV9	TRBJ1-4	TGTGCCAGCAGCCCCAATGGACACCCTAATGAAAAACTGTTTTTT	CASSPNGHPNEKLFF
.	.	TRBV5-1	TRBJ2-7	TGCGCCAGCAGCTTGGTACGCGGCGAGCAGTACTTC	CASSLVRGEQYF
TRBD1	.	TRBV27	TRBJ1-2	TGTGCCAGCAGTTTATTCCCCCGCCGACAGGGCGATTTTAACTATGGCTACACCTTC	CASSLFPRRQGDFNYGYTF
.	.	TRBV5-6	TRBJ2-5	TGTGCCAGCACTTTGTCGGGGATTCCCAATTGGGCCCAGTACTTC	CASTLSGIPNWAQYF
.	.	TRBV6-5	TRBJ2-7	TGTGCCAGCAGTTACTCGAAGGCCCACGAGCAGTACTTC	CASSYSKAHEQYF
TRBD2	.	TRBV7-9	TRBJ2-2	TGTGCCAGCAGCTCCGTAGCGGGAGATACCGGGGAGCTGTTTTTT	CASSSVAGDTGELFF
.	.	TRBV27	TRBJ2-1	TGTGCCAGCAGTTTATCCATCCTGAGCTCCTACAATGAGCAGTTCTTC	CASSLSILSSYNEQFF
TRBD2	.	TRBV10-3	TRBJ2-2	TGTGCCATCGGGGAGGGGCAATACACCGGGGAGCTGTTTTTT	CAIGEGQYTGELFF
TRBD1	.	TRBV7-9	TRBJ2-7	TGTGCCAGCACCTCTGACAGGGTTTCCCCCTACGAGCAGTACTTC	CASTSDRVSPYEQYF
TRBD1	.	TRBV18	TRBJ1-3	TGTGCCAGCTCACCCACCGGCACAGGGGCTGGAAACACCATATATTTT	CASSPTGTGAGNTIYF
TRBD1	.	TRBV6-6	TRBJ2-7	TGTGCCAGCAGTTACAACCGGGACAGGGGAGTGCGGGAGCAGTACTTC	CASSYNRDRGVREQYF
.	.	TRBV28	TRBJ2-2	TGTGCCACTCATCAGGGCACCGGGGAGCTGTTTTTT	CATHQGTGELFF
TRBD1	.	TRBV7-9	TRBJ1-2	TGTGCCAGCAGCTTAGTTGGGACAGGGGTTCAAGGAGGCTACACCTTC	CASSLVGTGVQGGYTF
.	.	TRBV2	TRBJ2-6	TGTGCCAGCAGCGAGGCAGGCTTCTCTGGGGCCAACGTCCTGACTTTC	CASSEAGFSGANVLTF